This TCR beta chain was obtained from a study of T cell responses to AZD1222 COVID-19 vaccine. TCRdb's copy holds only in-frame clones and misses some; the assay was immunoSEQ multiplex PCR. The repertoire holds some 180,000 clones, with approximately 92% as singletons. The source of this sequence is an adult in good health. This specimen was peripheral blood, taken on day 0 of AZD1222 vaccination.

The DNA of the CDR3 is TGTGCCAGCAGTTCAGGGGGGGATTCACCCCTCCACTTT. Its translation: CASSSGGDSPLHF. The V call is TRBV6-5, the J call TRBJ1-6; 7 nucleotides match TRBD1. The CDR3 is made up of 13 amino acids. V shed 4 bases, J shed 8 bases, and the junction held 2 bases outside the gene matches. From germline, CDR1 is MNHEY and CDR2 SVGAGI.